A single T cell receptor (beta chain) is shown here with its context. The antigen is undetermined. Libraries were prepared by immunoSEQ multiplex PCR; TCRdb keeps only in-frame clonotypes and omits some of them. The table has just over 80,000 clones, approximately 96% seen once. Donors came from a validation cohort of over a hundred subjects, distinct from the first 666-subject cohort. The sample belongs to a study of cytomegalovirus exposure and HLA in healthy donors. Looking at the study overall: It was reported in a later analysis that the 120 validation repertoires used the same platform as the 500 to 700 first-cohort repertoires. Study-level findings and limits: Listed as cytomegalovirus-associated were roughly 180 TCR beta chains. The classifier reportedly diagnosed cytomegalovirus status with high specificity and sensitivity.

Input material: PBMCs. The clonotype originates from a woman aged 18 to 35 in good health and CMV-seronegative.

CDR3 bases: TGTGCCAGCAGTGACAGGGGACCCCTTTCTGAGCAGTACTTC. It codes for CASSDRGPLSEQYF. The chain couples TRBV7-9 to TRBJ2-7; 8 bases match TRBD1. V lost 6 bases to trimming and J lost 7 bases; unmatched junction nucleotides: 11. The length of the CDR3 is 14 residues. Germline-derived CDR1 and CDR2 are SEHNR and FQNEAQ (reference sequence).